The entry below describes one TCR beta chain. Its target is not known. The data belong to a study of T cell repertoires in cytomegalovirus infection. Study summary: CMV epitopes, recently identified HLA-C-restricted and well-studied HLA-B-restricted, were used.

MiXCR was run by TCRdb on the reads, yielding one entry per CDR3 protein. Counted here are approximately 1,000,000 distinct CDR3 sequences, roughly a third occurring once; the ten biggest clones make up 10% to 15%. The sequencing used cultured CD8+ T cells from PBMCs, collected from culture after CMV antigen stimulation. The origin of this receptor is a human donor in good health (CMV status not recorded). Some clones in this sample may be carry-over from other donors' samples.

CDR3 sequence reads: CASSLRASGGVADTQYF. In DNA, the CDR3 is TGTGCCAGCAGTTTAAGGGCTAGCGGGGGTGTGGCAGATACGCAGTATTTT. V usage is TRBV27 and J usage is TRBJ2-3, with TRBD2 matching over 10 bases. The ends lost 2 bases at V and 4 bases at J; junction bases unmatched: 9. Germline assignment: CDR1 MNHEY and CDR2 SMNVEV (reference sequence). The CDR3 covers 17 residues.